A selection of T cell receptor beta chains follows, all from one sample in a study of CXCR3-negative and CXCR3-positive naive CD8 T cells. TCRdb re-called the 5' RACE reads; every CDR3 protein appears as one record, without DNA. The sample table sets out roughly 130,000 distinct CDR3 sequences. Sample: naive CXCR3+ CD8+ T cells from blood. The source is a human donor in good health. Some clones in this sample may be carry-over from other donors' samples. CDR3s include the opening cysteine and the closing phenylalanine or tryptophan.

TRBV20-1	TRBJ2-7	CSADTGAPYEQYF
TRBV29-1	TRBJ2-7	CSVEEEYEQYF
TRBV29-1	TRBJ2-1	CSVESGLNNEQFF
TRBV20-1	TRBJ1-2	CSATLVGGYTF
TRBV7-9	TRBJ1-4	CASSSRTDTDEKLFF
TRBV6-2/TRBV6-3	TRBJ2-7	CASSSDILYEQYF
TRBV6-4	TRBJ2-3	CASSDGTGSTDTQYF
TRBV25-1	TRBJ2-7	CATATGSYEQYF
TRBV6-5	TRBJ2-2	CASREPADGYTGELFF
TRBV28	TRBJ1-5	CASFRSGYSNQPQHF
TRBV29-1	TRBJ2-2	CSVEDRYTGELFF
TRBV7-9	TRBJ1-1	CASSSGRRVNTEAFF
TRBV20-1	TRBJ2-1	CSARGGTYNEQFF
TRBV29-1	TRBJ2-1	CSVVDYNEQFF
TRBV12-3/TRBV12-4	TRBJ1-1	CASNNYDEGYTEAFF
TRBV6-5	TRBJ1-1	CASSRDRPPEAFF
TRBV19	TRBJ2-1	CASSMAGGPHNEQFF
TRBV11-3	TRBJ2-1	CASSLEPGDNEQFF
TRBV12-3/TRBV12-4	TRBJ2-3	CASSFGATDTQYF
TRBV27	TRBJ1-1	CASSLLGANTEAFF
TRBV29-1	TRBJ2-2	CSVDSGGKETGELFF
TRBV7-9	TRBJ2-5	CASSLEAGWETQYF
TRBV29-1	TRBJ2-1	CSVEKISGGDNEQFF
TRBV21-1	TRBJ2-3	CASSKDLDRGGTDTQYF
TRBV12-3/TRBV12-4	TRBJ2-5	CASSFGSGRYQETQYF
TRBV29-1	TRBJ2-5	CSVTRPGHPEETQYF
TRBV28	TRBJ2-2	CASSPPYSQNTGELFF
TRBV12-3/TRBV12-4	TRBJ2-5	CASSLYREQETQYF
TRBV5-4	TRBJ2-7	CASSLDPLGNYEQYF
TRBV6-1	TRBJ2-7	CATGLGGATEQYF
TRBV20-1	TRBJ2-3	CSARDVGDRGHMNTQYF
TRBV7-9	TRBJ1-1	CASSLAHGTGGTEAFF
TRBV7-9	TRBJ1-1	CASSPPTPRGAFF
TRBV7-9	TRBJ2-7	CASSPQLGPNTYEQYF
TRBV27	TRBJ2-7	CASSFWGPTLLDEQYF
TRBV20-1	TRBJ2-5	CSARDVTIFSQETQYF
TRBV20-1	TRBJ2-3	CSASLLAGAADTQYF
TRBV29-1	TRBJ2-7	CSVRDTYEQYF
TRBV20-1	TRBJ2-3	CSASGLAGLRDTQYF
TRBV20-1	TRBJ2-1	CRVQSSSYNEQFF